This T cell receptor (beta chain) was identified during a study of blood T cell repertoires in COVID-19. Turning to the study itself: PBMCs, B-cell-depleted T cells, or T cells provided the cDNA or gDNA that made up the material.

The CDR3 has 13 amino acids. The V and J ends lost 2 bases and 5 bases respectively, with 7 bases between them. From germline, CDR1 is SGHDN and CDR2 FVKESK. Profiling relied on immunoSEQ multiplex PCR, and the TCRdb table lists in-frame clones only, not all of them. The table lists a few hundred thousand clones, around 87% of them singletons. Grouping used clinical history reported by participants in a survey and questionnaire. Cohort 3 donors counted as recovered after two negative PCRs, clearance, or resolved symptoms. The sequenced sample consisted of PBMCs or T cells enriched from blood (not recorded which). This TCR derives from a woman aged 45-59 years who had recovered from COVID-19. The chain has TRBV14 and TRBJ1-3; D not certain. The CDR3 here is CASSQTGRNTIYF. In DNA, the CDR3 is TGTGCCAGCAGCCAAACGGGGAGAAACACCATATATTTT.